These T cell receptor beta chains were read from a single sample in a study of beta chain features in type 1 diabetes. The method was immunoSEQ multiplex PCR; TCRdb's version includes in-frame clones alone and lacks a portion of them. The data show 140,000 to 150,000 clones, roughly 50% seen once. The sequencing input was Tregs from blood. Source of these receptors: a man in his late teens or twenties in good health. The CDR3 runs from the conserved cysteine through the conserved F or W. Some rows have no size entry. The others give once, few or many, or a class for an expanded clone.

v_call: TRBV4-2; clone_size: .; j_call: TRBJ2-6; cdr3_aa: CASSQIGQASSGANVLTF
v_call: TRBV7-9; clone_size: .; j_call: TRBJ2-6; cdr3_aa: CASSLGGPGANVLTF
v_call: TRBV25-1; clone_size: .; j_call: TRBJ2-3; cdr3_aa: CASSESKGSLTDTQYF
v_call: TRBV2; clone_size: .; j_call: TRBJ2-7; cdr3_aa: CASNPLTNSYEQYF
v_call: TRBV7-9; clone_size: .; j_call: TRBJ2-1; cdr3_aa: CASRLVRLYNEQFF
v_call: TRBV4-2; clone_size: few; j_call: TRBJ2-5; cdr3_aa: CASSQDGQNRGRETQYF
v_call: TRBV29-1; clone_size: .; j_call: TRBJ1-6; cdr3_aa: CSVLWEVNSPLHF
v_call: TRBV5-1; clone_size: .; j_call: TRBJ2-7; cdr3_aa: CASKAANSYEQYF
v_call: TRBV10-3; clone_size: few; j_call: TRBJ2-3; cdr3_aa: CAIRAGGRPDTQYF
v_call: TRBV18; clone_size: once; j_call: TRBJ1-2; cdr3_aa: CASSPITVGYTF
v_call: TRBV7-8; clone_size: .; j_call: TRBJ1-1; cdr3_aa: CASSRRPGAGTEAFF
v_call: TRBV19; clone_size: .; j_call: TRBJ2-1; cdr3_aa: CASSSARNYNEQFF
v_call: TRBV7-3; clone_size: .; j_call: TRBJ2-3; cdr3_aa: CASSPSGDRDTQYF
v_call: TRBV5-1; clone_size: .; j_call: TRBJ2-5; cdr3_aa: CASSFQRRGVETQYF
v_call: TRBV6-5; clone_size: .; j_call: TRBJ2-7; cdr3_aa: CATQRERDTVHEQYF
v_call: TRBV6-5; clone_size: .; j_call: TRBJ1-2; cdr3_aa: CASRQGYGYTF
v_call: TRBV4-3; clone_size: .; j_call: TRBJ2-7; cdr3_aa: CASSRNQGYEQYF
v_call: TRBV4-1; clone_size: once; j_call: TRBJ2-7; cdr3_aa: CASSQDVRLEQYF
v_call: TRBV7-7; clone_size: .; j_call: TRBJ2-7; cdr3_aa: CASSLARSYGQYF
v_call: TRBV6-1; clone_size: .; j_call: TRBJ2-7; cdr3_aa: CASKLSGTWSYEQYF
v_call: TRBV4-2; clone_size: few; j_call: TRBJ2-1; cdr3_aa: CASSRGGRYNEQFF
v_call: TRBV18; clone_size: few; j_call: TRBJ1-4; cdr3_aa: CASSPSEGSEEKLFF
v_call: TRBV10-3; clone_size: .; j_call: TRBJ2-7; cdr3_aa: CAISGRQGRTYEQYF
v_call: TRBV7-2; clone_size: few; j_call: TRBJ1-4; cdr3_aa: CASSLQGSTNEKLFF
v_call: TRBV4-3; clone_size: .; j_call: TRBJ2-2; cdr3_aa: CASSSLAGGIRTGELFF
v_call: TRBV18; clone_size: .; j_call: TRBJ2-1; cdr3_aa: CASSPPAQGNNEQFF
v_call: TRBV7-9; clone_size: few; j_call: TRBJ1-1; cdr3_aa: CASSSRDRVHTEAFF
v_call: TRBV5-1; clone_size: few; j_call: TRBJ2-7; cdr3_aa: CASSLASTSYEQYF
v_call: TRBV10-2; clone_size: many; j_call: TRBJ2-7; cdr3_aa: CASSSAGGISYEQYF
v_call: TRBV5-1; clone_size: .; j_call: TRBJ2-2; cdr3_aa: CASSLAGGLNTGELFF
v_call: TRBV14; clone_size: few; j_call: TRBJ1-1; cdr3_aa: CASSRAVRTEAFF
v_call: TRBV9; clone_size: .; j_call: TRBJ2-6; cdr3_aa: CASSSWDTGANVLTF
v_call: TRBV9; clone_size: once; j_call: TRBJ2-3; cdr3_aa: CASSVGTSVTDTQYF
v_call: TRBV27; clone_size: .; j_call: TRBJ2-7; cdr3_aa: CASSSDLGPSYEQYF
v_call: TRBV19; clone_size: .; j_call: TRBJ2-5; cdr3_aa: CASSILAGGRETQYF
v_call: TRBV7-9; clone_size: .; j_call: TRBJ1-2; cdr3_aa: CASSSDKYYGYTF
v_call: TRBV6-1; clone_size: .; j_call: TRBJ1-1; cdr3_aa: CASSGPFLQGVAEAFF
v_call: TRBV5-1; clone_size: .; j_call: TRBJ1-1; cdr3_aa: CASSVRGTEAFF
v_call: TRBV5-1; clone_size: few; j_call: TRBJ2-7; cdr3_aa: CASTGDRSYEQYF
v_call: TRBV7-2; clone_size: .; j_call: TRBJ2-5; cdr3_aa: CASSLGTQSHQETQYF
v_call: TRBV11-3; clone_size: .; j_call: TRBJ2-2; cdr3_aa: CASSPVGSGELFF
v_call: TRBV4-2; clone_size: .; j_call: TRBJ1-5; cdr3_aa: CASSRAFGGGADSNQPQHF
v_call: TRBV18; clone_size: few; j_call: TRBJ1-5; cdr3_aa: CASSPEQGRRGQPQHF
v_call: TRBV28; clone_size: .; j_call: TRBJ1-2; cdr3_aa: CASSELQGKEVGYTF
v_call: TRBV6-1; clone_size: .; j_call: TRBJ1-2; cdr3_aa: CASSEGQGAGYGYTF
v_call: TRBV7-9; clone_size: few; j_call: TRBJ2-7; cdr3_aa: CASSFIEVGEQYF
v_call: TRBV18; clone_size: .; j_call: TRBJ1-2; cdr3_aa: CASSQRTGRYTF
v_call: TRBV6-1; clone_size: .; j_call: TRBJ2-7; cdr3_aa: CASIGGGVGSYEQYF
v_call: TRBV7-2; clone_size: .; j_call: TRBJ1-5; cdr3_aa: CASSFSAGRSNQPQHF
v_call: TRBV6-6; clone_size: .; j_call: TRBJ2-1; cdr3_aa: CASSPWTLQHNEQFF
v_call: TRBV20-1; clone_size: .; j_call: TRBJ2-5; cdr3_aa: CSALRQETQYF
v_call: TRBV20-1; clone_size: .; j_call: TRBJ2-1; cdr3_aa: CSAGLAGSQFF
v_call: TRBV18; clone_size: .; j_call: TRBJ1-2; cdr3_aa: CASSPLREDYGYTF
v_call: TRBV10-3; clone_size: .; j_call: TRBJ1-2; cdr3_aa: CAISDGRVYGYTF
v_call: TRBV7-9; clone_size: few; j_call: TRBJ2-1; cdr3_aa: CASSLVRESTSSYNEQFF
v_call: TRBV6-6; clone_size: .; j_call: TRBJ1-4; cdr3_aa: CASSYSAGGEKLFF
v_call: TRBV27; clone_size: .; j_call: .; cdr3_aa: CASRPGELRHYEQYF
v_call: TRBV15; clone_size: .; j_call: TRBJ2-1; cdr3_aa: CATSRDLTSGRYNEQFF
v_call: TRBV10-3; clone_size: few; j_call: TRBJ1-4; cdr3_aa: CAISEHTGGSEKLFF
v_call: TRBV4-3; clone_size: .; j_call: TRBJ1-2; cdr3_aa: CASSQDLQGGYTF